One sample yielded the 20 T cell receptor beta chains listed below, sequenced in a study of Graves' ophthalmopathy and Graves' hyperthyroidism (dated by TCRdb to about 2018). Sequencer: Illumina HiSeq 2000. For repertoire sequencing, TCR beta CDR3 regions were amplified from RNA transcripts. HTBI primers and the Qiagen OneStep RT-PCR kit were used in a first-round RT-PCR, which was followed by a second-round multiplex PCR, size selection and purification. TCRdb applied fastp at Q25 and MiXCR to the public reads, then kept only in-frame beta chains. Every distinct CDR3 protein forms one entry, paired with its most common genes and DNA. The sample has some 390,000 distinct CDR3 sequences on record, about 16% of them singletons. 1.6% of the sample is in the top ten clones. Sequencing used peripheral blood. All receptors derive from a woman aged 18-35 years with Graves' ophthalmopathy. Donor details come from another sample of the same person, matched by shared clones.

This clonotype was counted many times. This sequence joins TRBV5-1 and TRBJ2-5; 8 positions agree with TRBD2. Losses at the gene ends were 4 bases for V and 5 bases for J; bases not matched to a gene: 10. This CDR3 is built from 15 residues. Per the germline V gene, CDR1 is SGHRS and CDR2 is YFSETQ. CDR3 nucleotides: TGCGCCAGCAGCGCCAGTCGGGGGGGCGGTGAGACCCAGTACTTC. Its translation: CASSASRGGGETQYF.

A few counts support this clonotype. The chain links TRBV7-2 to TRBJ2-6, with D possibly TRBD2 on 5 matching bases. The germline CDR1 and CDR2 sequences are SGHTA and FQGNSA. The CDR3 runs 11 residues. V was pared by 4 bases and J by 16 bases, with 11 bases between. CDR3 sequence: CASSSIGDLTF. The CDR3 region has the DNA TGTGCCAGCAGCTCGATCGGGGATCTGACTTTC.

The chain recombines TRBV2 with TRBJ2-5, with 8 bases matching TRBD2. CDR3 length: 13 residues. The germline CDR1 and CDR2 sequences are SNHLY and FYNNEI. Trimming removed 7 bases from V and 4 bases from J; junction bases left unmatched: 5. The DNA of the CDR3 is TGTGCCAGCATTAGCACTAGCGGAGAGACCCAGTACTTC. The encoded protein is CASISTSGETQYF.

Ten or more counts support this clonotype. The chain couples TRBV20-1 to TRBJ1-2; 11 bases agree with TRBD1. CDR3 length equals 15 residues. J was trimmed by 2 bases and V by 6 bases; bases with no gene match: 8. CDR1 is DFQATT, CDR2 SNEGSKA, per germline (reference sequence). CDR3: CSATSGTGGNYGYTF. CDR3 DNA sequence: TGCAGTGCAACCTCCGGGACAGGGGGAAACTATGGCTACACCTTC.

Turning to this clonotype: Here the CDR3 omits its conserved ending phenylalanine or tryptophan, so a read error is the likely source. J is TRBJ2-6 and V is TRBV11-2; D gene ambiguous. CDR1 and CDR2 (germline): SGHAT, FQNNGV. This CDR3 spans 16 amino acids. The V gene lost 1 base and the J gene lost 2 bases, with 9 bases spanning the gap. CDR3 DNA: TGTGCCAGCAGCTTAGTGGGCCCCCCTGGGGCCAACGTCCTGACTTCC. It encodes CASSLVGPPGANVLTS.

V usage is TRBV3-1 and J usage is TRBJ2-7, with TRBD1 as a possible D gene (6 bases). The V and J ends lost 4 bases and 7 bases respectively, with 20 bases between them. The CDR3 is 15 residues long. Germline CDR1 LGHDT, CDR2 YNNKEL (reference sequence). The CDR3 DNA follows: TGTGCCAGCAGCCCCTGGCCGTGGGGCCAGGGGGAGCAGTACTTC. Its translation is CASSPWPWGQGEQYF.

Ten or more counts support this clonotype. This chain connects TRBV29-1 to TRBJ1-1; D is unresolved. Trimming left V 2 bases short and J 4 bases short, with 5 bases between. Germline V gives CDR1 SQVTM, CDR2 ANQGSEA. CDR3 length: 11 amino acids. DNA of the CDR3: TGCAGCGTTGAATCCGTCACTGAAGCTTTCTTT. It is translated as CSVESVTEAFF. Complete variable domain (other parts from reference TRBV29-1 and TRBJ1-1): SAVISQKPSRDICQRGTSLTIQCQVDSQVTMMFWYRQQPGQSLTLIATANQGSEATYESGFVIDKFPISRPNLTFSTLTVSNMSPEDSSIYLCSVESVTEAFFGQGTRLTVV.

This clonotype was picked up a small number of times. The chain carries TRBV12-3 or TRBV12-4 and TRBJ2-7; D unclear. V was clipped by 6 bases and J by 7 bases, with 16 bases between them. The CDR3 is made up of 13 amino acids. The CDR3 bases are TGTGCCAGCAGCCAAGACCAAGCTCGGGAGCAGTACTTC. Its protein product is CASSQDQAREQYF.

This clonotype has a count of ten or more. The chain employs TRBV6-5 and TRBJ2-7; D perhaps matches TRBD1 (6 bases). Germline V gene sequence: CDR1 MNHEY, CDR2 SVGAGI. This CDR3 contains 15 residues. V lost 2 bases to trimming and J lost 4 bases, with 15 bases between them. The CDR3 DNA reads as TGTGCCAGCAGTTACAGGGGACAACCGGGGTACGAGCAGTACTTC. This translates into CASSYRGQPGYEQYF.

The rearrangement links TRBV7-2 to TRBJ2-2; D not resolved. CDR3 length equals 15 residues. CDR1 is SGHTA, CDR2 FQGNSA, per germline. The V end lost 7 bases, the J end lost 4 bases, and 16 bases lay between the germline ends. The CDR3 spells CASKDFRVSTGELFF. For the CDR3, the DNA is TGTGCCAGCAAAGATTTTCGCGTTAGCACCGGGGAGCTGTTTTTT. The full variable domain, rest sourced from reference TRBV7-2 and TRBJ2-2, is GAGVSQSPSNKVTEKGKDVELRCDPISGHTALYWYRQSLGQGLEFLIYFQGNSAPDKSGLPSDRFSAERTGGSVSTLTIQRTQQEDSAVYLCASKDFRVSTGELFFGEGSRLTVL.

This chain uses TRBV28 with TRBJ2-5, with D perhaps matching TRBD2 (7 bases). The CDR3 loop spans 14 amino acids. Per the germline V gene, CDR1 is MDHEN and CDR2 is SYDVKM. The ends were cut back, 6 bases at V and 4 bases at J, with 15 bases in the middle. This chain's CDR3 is CASSLLRGGETQYF. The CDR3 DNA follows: TGTGCCAGCAGCCTGTTAAGGGGGGGAGAGACCCAGTACTTC. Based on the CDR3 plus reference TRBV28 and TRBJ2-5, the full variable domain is DVKVTQSSRYLVKRTGEKVFLECVQDMDHENMFWYRQDPGLGLRLIYFSYDVKMKEKGDIPEGYSVSREKKERFSLILESASTNQTSMYLCASSLLRGGETQYFGPGTRLLVL.

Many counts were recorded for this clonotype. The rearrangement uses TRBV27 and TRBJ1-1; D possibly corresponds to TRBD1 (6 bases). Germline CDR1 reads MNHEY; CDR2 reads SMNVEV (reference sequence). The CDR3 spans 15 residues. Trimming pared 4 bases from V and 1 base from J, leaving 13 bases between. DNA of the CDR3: TGTGCCAGCAGTTCACAGGGCCTGAGGAACACTGAAGCTTTCTTT. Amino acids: CASSSQGLRNTEAFF.

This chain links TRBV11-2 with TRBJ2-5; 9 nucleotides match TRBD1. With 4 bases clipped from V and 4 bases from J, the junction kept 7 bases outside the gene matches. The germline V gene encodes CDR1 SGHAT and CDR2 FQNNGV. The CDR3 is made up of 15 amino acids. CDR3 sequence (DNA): TGTGCCAGCAGCTCGGGGACAGGGACGGGAGAGACCCAGTACTTC. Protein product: CASSSGTGTGETQYF.

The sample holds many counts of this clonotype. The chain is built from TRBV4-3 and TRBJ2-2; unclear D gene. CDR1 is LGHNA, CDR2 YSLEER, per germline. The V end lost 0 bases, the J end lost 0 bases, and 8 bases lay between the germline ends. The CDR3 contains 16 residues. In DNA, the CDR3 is TGCGCCAGCAGCCAAGATTCGCGAACGAACACCGGGGAGCTGTTTTTT. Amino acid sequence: CASSQDSRTNTGELFF.

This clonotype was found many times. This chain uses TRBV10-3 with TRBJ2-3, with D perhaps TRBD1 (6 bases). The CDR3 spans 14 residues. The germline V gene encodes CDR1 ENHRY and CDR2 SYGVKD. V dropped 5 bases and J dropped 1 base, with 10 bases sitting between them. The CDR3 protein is CAISYRTGTDTQYF. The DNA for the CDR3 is TGTGCCATCAGTTATCGGACAGGCACAGATACGCAGTATTTT.

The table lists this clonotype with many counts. The CDR3 spells CASSQDLSQTQWDYGYTF. CDR3 nucleotide sequence: TGTGCCAGCAGCCAAGATCTGTCGCAGACACAATGGGACTATGGCTACACCTTC. V and J are TRBV3-1 and TRBJ1-2; D is ambiguous. Germline V lookup: CDR1 LGHDT, CDR2 YNNKEL (reference sequence). The CDR3 runs 18 residues. V was shortened by 0 bases and J by 3 bases, with 20 bases between the two germline ends.

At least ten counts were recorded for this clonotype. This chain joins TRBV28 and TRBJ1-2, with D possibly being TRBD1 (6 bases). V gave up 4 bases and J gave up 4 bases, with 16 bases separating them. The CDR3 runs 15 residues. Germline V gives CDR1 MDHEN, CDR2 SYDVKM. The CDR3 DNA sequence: TGTGCCAGCAGTTCTACCTTATCAGGGGCCTATGGCTACACCTTC. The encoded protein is CASSSTLSGAYGYTF.

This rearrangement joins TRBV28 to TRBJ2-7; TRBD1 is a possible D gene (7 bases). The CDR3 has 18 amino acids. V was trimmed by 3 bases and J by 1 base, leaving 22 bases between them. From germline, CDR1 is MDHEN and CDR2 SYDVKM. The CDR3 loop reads CASSFPLLEGADSYEQYF. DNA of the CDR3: TGTGCCAGCAGTTTCCCCTTATTGGAGGGGGCTGATTCCTACGAGCAGTACTTC.

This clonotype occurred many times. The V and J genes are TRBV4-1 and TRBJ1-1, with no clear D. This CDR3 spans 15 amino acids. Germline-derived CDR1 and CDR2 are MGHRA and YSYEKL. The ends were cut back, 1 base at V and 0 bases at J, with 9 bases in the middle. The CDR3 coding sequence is TGCGCCAGCAGCCAAGGACTCGCTTTGAACACTGAAGCTTTCTTT. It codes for CASSQGLALNTEAFF.

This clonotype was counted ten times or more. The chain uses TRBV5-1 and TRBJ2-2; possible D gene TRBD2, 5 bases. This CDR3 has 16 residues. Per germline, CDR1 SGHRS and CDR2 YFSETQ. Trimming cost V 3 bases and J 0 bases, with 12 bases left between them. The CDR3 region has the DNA TGCGCCAGCAGCTCGTCGTCCGGGACGAACACCGGGGAGCTGTTTTTT. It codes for CASSSSSGTNTGELFF.